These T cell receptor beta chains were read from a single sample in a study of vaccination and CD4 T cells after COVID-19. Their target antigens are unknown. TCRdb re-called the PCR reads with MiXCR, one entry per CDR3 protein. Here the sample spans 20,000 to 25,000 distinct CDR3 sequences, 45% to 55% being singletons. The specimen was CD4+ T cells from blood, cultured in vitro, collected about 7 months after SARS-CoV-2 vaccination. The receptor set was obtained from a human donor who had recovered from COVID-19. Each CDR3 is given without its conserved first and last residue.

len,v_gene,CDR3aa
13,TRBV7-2,ASSLAGNSYNEQF
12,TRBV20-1,SARLSSGPETQY
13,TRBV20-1,SASSGRASYNEQF
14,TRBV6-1,ASSPQFSSSLYEQY
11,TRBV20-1,SALPLSGNTIY
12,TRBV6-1,ASSTGQGTDTQY
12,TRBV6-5,ASSSSFGNTEAF
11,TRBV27,ASRTTANYGYT
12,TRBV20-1,SASRGASTDTQY
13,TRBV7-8,ASSPTGYSGNTIY
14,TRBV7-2,ASSRRSGQGYNEQF
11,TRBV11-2,ASSLGGWGEAF
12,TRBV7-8,ASSLEGGGYEQY